The 10 T cell receptor beta chains presented below share a single source sample, sequenced in a study of beta chain features in type 1 diabetes (dated by TCRdb to between 2018 and 2020). Library preparation used the immunoSEQ multiplex PCR assay. The High Capacity cDNA Reverse Transcription Kit was used to reverse transcribe all of the isolated RNA, meaning that expressed TCRB transcripts were what got sequenced. The table comes from immuneACCESS by way of TCRdb, which keeps in-frame sequences with V and J called. Part of the clones is missing from these tables; in studies checked, under half for an unresolved V gene and the rest for unknown reasons. The sample table shows under 90,000 clones, and about 32% are seen once. The top ten hold 0.35% to 0.45% of the sample. Sequences were obtained from stem cell memory CD4+ T cells from blood. What the cell subset or site label conveys for this sample: stem cell-like memory CD4+ T cells. These TCRs come from a woman aged 18 to 35 in good health.

This chain joins TRBV30 and TRBJ1-6; no reliable D call. Per germline, CDR1 GTSNPN and CDR2 SVGIG (reference sequence). The CDR3 contains 13 residues. The V end lost 5 bases, the J end lost 7 bases, and 12 bases lay between the germline ends. CDR3 DNA: TGTGCCTGGGGTGCGAGTGCGAATTCACCCCTCCACTTT. This encodes CAWGASANSPLHF.

The chain links TRBV9 to TRBJ1-6; no firm D call. Per the germline V gene, CDR1 is SGDLS and CDR2 is YYNGEE. The CDR3 extends over 15 amino acids. Trimming left V 2 bases short and J 4 bases short, with 10 bases between. CDR3 in DNA: TGTGCCAGCAGCGTTGGCGGAGGGTATAATTCACCCCTCCACTTT. Protein sequence: CASSVGGGYNSPLHF.

This clone came up a few times. This chain uses TRBV6-6 with TRBJ1-2, with D possibly matching TRBD1 (6 bases). This CDR3 spans 13 amino acids. V lost 4 bases and J lost 3, with 9 bases in between. Germline-derived CDR1 and CDR2 are MNHNY and SVGAGI (reference sequence). The CDR3 sequence: CASSWTDDYGYTF. CDR3 nucleotide sequence: TGTGCCAGCAGTTGGACAGACGACTATGGCTACACCTTC.

This clone was counted a few times. J is TRBJ1-2 and V is TRBV19; D remains unclear. This CDR3 is 12 amino acids long. CDR1 and CDR2 (germline): LNHDA, SQIVND (reference sequence). V was cut by 6 bases and J by 3 bases, with 8 bases left in between. CDR3 loop: CASSVRDYGYTF. The CDR3 bases are TGTGCCAGTAGCGTGAGAGACTATGGCTACACCTTC.

This clone has only a few counts. This chain uses TRBV14 with TRBJ2-7, with 7 bases fitting TRBD1. V lost 1 base and J lost 3; bases outside the gene matches: 9. This CDR3 contains 16 residues. The germline CDR1 and CDR2 sequences are SGHDN and FVKESK. CDR3 coding DNA: TGTGCCAGCAGCCAAGGACAGGGAAGGGGAAGCTACGAGCAGTACTTC. It encodes CASSQGQGRGSYEQYF. The full variable domain, its missing parts supplied by reference TRBV14 and TRBJ2-7, is EAGVTQFPSHSVIEKGQTVTLRCDPISGHDNLYWYRRVMGKEIKFLLHFVKESKQDESGMPNNRFLAERTGGTYSTLKVQPAELEDSGVYFCASSQGQGRGSYEQYFGPGTRLTVT.

This chain joins TRBV30 and TRBJ1-4; the D is unclear. The CDR3 covers 14 residues. Trimming left V 1 base short and J 3 bases short, with 9 bases between. In germline, CDR1 is GTSNPN, CDR2 SVGIG (reference sequence). This CDR3 reads CAWSGAGSNEKLFF. The CDR3 DNA sequence: TGTGCCTGGAGTGGGGCTGGGTCTAATGAAAAACTGTTTTTT. The full variable domain, its missing parts supplied by reference TRBV30 and TRBJ1-4, is SQTIHQWPATLVQPVGSPLSLECTVEGTSNPNLYWYRQAAGRGLQLLFYSVGIGQISSEVPQNLSASRPQDRQFILSSKKLLLSDSGFYLCAWSGAGSNEKLFFGSGTQLSVL.

This clone was recorded a few times. The rearrangement uses TRBV6-1 and TRBJ2-1; 8 bases match TRBD1. Germline-derived CDR1 and CDR2 are MNHNS and SASEGT. V lost 1 base and J lost 3; bases outside the gene matches: 2. The CDR3 contains 15 residues. CDR3 protein: CASSEGQGIYNEQFF. In nucleotides, the CDR3 is TGTGCCAGCAGTGAAGGACAGGGGATCTACAATGAGCAGTTCTTC.

The chain couples TRBV5-1 to TRBJ1-2, with D possibly TRBD1 on 6 matching bases. The V end lost 1 base, the J end lost 4 bases, and 8 bases lay between the germline ends. The CDR3 loop spans 13 amino acids. Germline values: CDR1 SGHRS, CDR2 YFSETQ. CDR3 residues: CASSLRQAYGYTF. The CDR3 DNA reads TGCGCCAGCAGCTTGAGACAGGCCTATGGCTACACCTTC.

In this sample, this clone turned up a few times. The chain joins TRBV19 to TRBJ1-1; 8 bases map to TRBD1. The germline V gene encodes CDR1 LNHDA and CDR2 SQIVND (reference sequence). CDR3 size: 15 residues. V lost 2 bases to trimming and J lost 4 bases; unmatched junction nucleotides: 6. The CDR3 sequence: CASSISGQVSTEAFF. The CDR3 DNA follows: TGTGCCAGTAGTATATCGGGACAGGTGTCCACTGAAGCTTTCTTT. Drawing the rest from reference TRBV19 and TRBJ1-1, the complete variable domain is DGGITQSPKYLFRKEGQNVTLSCEQNLNHDAMYWYRQDPGQGLRLIYYSQIVNDFQKGDIAEGYSVSREKKESFPLTVTSAQKNPTAFYLCASSISGQVSTEAFFGQGTRLTVV.

The chain joins TRBV25-1 to TRBJ2-6; a weak D match, TRBD2 (7 bases). The germline V gene has CDR1 MGHDK and CDR2 SYGVNS. The CDR3 is 13 amino acids. V lost 8 bases to trimming and J lost 11 bases, with 16 bases between them. CDR3 region: CASLRTGRDVLTF. For the CDR3, the DNA is TGTGCCAGCCTTCGAACAGGGAGGGACGTCCTGACTTTC.